This T cell receptor (beta chain) emerged from a study of patients and donors after allogeneic stem cell transplantation. TCRdb reprocessed the RT-PCR reads with MiXCR, giving one entry per CDR3 protein. The sample gives about 96,000 distinct CDR3 sequences, around 49% of which show up once; approximately 66% is in the top ten. V was pared by 1 base and J by 8 bases, with 20 bases between. The CDR3 runs to 16 residues. Germline-derived CDR1 and CDR2 are SGHTA and FQGNSA. Material: blood, either unsorted or a sorted T cell fraction (not recorded which). The source is a human donor who was either an allogeneic HSCT recipient or a stem cell or donor lymphocyte infusion donor (not recorded which). It is not recorded whose cells these are; they may come from a transplant donor. This chain connects TRBV7-2 to TRBJ1-2; D possibly corresponds to TRBD1 (5 bases). DNA of the CDR3: TGTGCCAGCAGCTTAGAGGGTAAGGGACGGACAACCGGCTACACCTTC. Residues: CASSLEGKGRTTGYTF.